The present entry profiles one T cell receptor (beta chain) with its context. The sample originates from a study of T cell responses to AZD1222 COVID-19 vaccine. Trimming took 5 bases from V and 0 from J, leaving 11 bases between them. Looked up from germline, CDR1 is LNHDA and CDR2 is SQIVND (reference sequence). The CDR3 has 15 amino acids. Data came from immunoSEQ multiplex PCR; TCRdb stores just in-frame clones and leaves some out. The data contain approximately 150,000 clones, roughly 90% of them singletons. This specimen was peripheral blood, taken 28 days after the second AZD1222 dose. The chain employs TRBV19 and TRBJ2-1; unclear D gene. This TCR came from an adult who received the AZD1222 COVID-19 vaccine. The CDR3 here is CASSLSLNSYNEQFF. In DNA form, the CDR3 reads TGTGCCAGTAGTCTATCGCTAAACTCCTACAATGAGCAGTTCTTC.